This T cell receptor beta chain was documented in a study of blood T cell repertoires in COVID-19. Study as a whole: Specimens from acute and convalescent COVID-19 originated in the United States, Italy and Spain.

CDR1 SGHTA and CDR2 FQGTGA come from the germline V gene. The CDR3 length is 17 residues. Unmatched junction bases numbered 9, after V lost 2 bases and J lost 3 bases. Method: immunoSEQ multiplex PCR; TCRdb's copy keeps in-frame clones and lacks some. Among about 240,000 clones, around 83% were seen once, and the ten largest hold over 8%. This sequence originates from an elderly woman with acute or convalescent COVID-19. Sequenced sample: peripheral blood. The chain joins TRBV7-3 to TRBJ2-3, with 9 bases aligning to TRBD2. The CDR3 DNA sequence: TGTGCCAGCAGCTTACGGGCTAGCGGGGTGGGGACAGATACGCAGTATTTT. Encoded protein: CASSLRASGVGTDTQYF.